This TCR beta chain was observed in a study of Graves' ophthalmopathy and Graves' hyperthyroidism. Study-wide results and caveats: Thyroid clonotypes that were expanded above 0.001 frequency mostly also appeared in blood.

The sequenced template was RNA, covering the TCR beta CDR3 region. HTBI primers were employed in first-round RT-PCR, then a second-round multiplex PCR followed. TCRdb reprocessed the multiplex PCR reads via MiXCR and lists one record per CDR3 protein. The sample includes some 1.1 million distinct CDR3 sequences, about 38% seen only once; the top ten take 11%. CDR3 length equals 14 residues. The germline CDR1 and CDR2 sequences are SNHLY and FYNNEI. V trimming: 4 bases; J trimming: 4 bases; junction bases outside the gene matches: 5. Hyperthyroidism cases were recent diagnoses of under 2 months' duration in people aged 18 to 65. This clonotype was detected ten times or more. The antigen remains unidentified.

Sequencing used peripheral blood or thyroid tissue (not recorded which). V usage is TRBV2 and J usage is TRBJ2-5; 8 bases are shared with TRBD1. The receptor was isolated from an adult man with Graves' hyperthyroidism. The CDR3 region has the DNA TGTGCCAGCAGTGTAGACAGGGGAGGAGAGACCCAGTACTTC. It yields the protein CASSVDRGGETQYF. Full variable domain (remainder filled in from reference TRBV2 and TRBJ2-5): EPEVTQTPSHQVTQMGQEVILRCVPISNHLYFYWYRQILGQKVEFLVSFYNNEISEKSEIFDDQFSVERPDGSNFTLKIRSTKLEDSAMYFCASSVDRGGETQYFGPGTRLLVL.